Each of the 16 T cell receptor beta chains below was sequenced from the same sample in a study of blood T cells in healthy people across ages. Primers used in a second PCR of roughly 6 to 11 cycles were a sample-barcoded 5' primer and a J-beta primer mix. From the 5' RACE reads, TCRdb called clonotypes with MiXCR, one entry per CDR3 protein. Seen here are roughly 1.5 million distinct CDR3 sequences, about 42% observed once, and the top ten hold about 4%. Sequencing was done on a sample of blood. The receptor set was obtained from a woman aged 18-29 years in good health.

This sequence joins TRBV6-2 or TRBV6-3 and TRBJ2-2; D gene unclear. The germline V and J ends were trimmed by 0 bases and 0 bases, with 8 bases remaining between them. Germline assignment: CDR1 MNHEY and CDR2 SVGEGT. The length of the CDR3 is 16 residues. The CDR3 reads CASSYSARTNTGELFF. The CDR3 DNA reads TGTGCCAGCAGTTACTCAGCCAGGACGAACACCGGGGAGCTGTTTTTT.

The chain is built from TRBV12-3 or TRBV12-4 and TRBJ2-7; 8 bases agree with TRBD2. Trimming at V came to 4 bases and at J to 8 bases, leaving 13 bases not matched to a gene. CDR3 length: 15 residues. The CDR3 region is CASSSAGGGGGQQYF. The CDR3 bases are TGTGCCAGCAGTTCTGCCGGGGGGGGAGGAGGACAGCAGTACTTC.

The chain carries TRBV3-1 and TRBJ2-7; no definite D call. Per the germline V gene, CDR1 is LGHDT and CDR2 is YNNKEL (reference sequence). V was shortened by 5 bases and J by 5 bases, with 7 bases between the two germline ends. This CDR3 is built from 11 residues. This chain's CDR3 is CASSTRHEQYF. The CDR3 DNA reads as TGTGCCAGCAGCACACGCCACGAGCAGTACTTC.

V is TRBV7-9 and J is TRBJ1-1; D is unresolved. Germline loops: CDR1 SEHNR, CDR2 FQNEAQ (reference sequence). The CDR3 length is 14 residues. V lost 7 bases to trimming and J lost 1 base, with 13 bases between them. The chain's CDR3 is CASNEALANTEAFF. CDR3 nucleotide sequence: TGTGCCAGCAACGAAGCGCTGGCGAACACTGAAGCTTTCTTT.

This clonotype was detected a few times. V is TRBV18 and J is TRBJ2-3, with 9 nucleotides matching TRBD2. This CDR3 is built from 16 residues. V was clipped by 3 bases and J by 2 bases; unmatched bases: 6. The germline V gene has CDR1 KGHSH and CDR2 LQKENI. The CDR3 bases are TGTGCCAGCTCACCGCAGCGGGGGGATCTCACAGATACGCAGTATTTT. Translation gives CASSPQRGDLTDTQYF.

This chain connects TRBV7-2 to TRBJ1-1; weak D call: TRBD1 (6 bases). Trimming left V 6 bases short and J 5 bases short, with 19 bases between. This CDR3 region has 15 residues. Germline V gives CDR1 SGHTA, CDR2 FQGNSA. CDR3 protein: CASRARPGEVTEAFF. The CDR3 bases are TGTGCCAGCAGGGCAAGGCCAGGGGAGGTGACTGAAGCTTTCTTT.

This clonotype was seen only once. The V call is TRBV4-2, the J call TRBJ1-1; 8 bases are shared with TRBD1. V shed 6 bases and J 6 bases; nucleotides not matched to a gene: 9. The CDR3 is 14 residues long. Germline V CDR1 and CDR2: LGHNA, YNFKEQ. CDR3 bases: TGTGCCAGCAGTCAATCAATCAGGGGGCCTGAAGCTTTCTTT. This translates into CASSQSIRGPEAFF.

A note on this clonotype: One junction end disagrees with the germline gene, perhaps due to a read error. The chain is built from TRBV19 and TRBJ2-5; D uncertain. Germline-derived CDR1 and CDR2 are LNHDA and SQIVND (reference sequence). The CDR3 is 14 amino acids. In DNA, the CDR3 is TGTGCAAGTAGTATAGGTTGGGCCCAAGAGACCCAGTACTTC. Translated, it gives CASSIGWAQETQYF.

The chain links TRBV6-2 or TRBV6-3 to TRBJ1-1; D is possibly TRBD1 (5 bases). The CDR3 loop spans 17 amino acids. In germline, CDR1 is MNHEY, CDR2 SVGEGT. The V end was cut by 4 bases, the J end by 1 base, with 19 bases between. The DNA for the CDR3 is TGTGCCAGCAGTTCCCCGCGGCTAAGAGACAGGAACACTGAAGCTTTCTTT. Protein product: CASSSPRLRDRNTEAFF.

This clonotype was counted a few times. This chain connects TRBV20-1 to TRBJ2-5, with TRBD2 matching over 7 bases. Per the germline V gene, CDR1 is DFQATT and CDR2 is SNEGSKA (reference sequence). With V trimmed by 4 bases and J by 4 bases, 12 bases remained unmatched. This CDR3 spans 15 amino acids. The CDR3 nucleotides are TGCAGTGCTACGCGGGAGAGCTGGGTCGGAGAGACCCAGTACTTC. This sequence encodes CSATRESWVGETQYF.

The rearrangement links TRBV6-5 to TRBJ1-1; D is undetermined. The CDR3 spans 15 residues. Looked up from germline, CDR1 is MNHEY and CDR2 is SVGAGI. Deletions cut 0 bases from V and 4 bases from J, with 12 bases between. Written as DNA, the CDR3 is TGTGCCAGCAGTTACTCAGGGAACTTGAGCACTGAAGCTTTCTTT. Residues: CASSYSGNLSTEAFF.

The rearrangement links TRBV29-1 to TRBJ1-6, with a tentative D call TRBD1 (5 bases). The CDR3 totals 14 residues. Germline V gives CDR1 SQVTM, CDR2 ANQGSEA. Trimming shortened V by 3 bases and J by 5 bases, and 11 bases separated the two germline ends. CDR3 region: CSVDGTGDNSPLHF. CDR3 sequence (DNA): TGCAGCGTTGATGGAACAGGAGATAATTCACCCCTCCACTTT. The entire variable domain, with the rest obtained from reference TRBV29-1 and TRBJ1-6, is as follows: SAVISQKPSRDICQRGTSLTIQCQVDSQVTMMFWYRQQPGQSLTLIATANQGSEATYESGFVIDKFPISRPNLTFSTLTVSNMSPEDSSIYLCSVDGTGDNSPLHFGNGTRLTVT.

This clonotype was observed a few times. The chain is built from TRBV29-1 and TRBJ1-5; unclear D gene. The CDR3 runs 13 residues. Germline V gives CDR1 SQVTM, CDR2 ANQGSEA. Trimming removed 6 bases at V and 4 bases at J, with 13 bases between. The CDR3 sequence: CSVADKWNQPQHF. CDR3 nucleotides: TGCAGCGTCGCGGATAAGTGGAATCAGCCCCAGCATTTT.

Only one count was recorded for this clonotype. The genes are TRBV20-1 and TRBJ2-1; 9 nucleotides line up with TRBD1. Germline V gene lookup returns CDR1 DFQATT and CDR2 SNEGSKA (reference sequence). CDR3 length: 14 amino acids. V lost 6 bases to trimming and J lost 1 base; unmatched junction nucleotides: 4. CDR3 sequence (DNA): TGCAGTGCCCCCGGGACAGGGTCCTACAATGAGCAGTTCTTC. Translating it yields CSAPGTGSYNEQFF.

DNA for the CDR3: TGCAGTGCTCGCGGGGCGGGGGCGACTGAAGCTTTCTTT. Translated, it gives CSARGAGATEAFF. This chain connects TRBV20-1 to TRBJ1-1; D may be TRBD1 (6 bases). The V gene's germline CDR1 is DFQATT and CDR2 SNEGSKA (reference sequence). Trimming shortened V by 5 bases and J by 5 bases, and 15 bases separated the two germline ends. The CDR3 is 13 amino acids.

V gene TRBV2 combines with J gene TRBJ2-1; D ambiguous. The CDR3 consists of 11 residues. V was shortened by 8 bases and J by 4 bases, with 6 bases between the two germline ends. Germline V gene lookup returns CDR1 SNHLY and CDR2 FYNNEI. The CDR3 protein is CASDLYNEQFF. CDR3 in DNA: TGTGCCAGCGATTTGTACAATGAGCAGTTCTTC.